The 21 T cell receptor beta chains below were found in one sample sequenced in a study of Ad26.COV2.S vaccination and SARS-CoV-2 variants. Sequencing used immunoSEQ multiplex PCR; TCRdb keeps in-frame clones, though not all of them. The sample has 300,000 to 350,000 clones, less than 90% seen once. Specified treatment: approximately 18 received Ad26.COV2.S at low or high dose, single or two shots; 5 received placebo; per-sample allocation not given. Samples were taken on day 63 after the first vaccine or placebo injection. Sample: peripheral blood, taken in a trial of Ad26.COV2.S vaccine versus placebo. The origin of the receptors is a person between 18 and 65 years old who received the Ad26.COV2.S COVID-19 vaccine or a placebo.

The chain combines TRBV18 with TRBJ1-2; D remains ambiguous. The V end lost 3 bases, the J end lost 7 bases, and 12 bases lay between the germline ends. The length of the CDR3 is 13 residues. Germline assignment: CDR1 KGHSH and CDR2 LQKENI. The CDR3 DNA sequence: TGTGCCAGCTCACCGATGAGGACGGGTGGCTACACCTTC. Translation gives CASSPMRTGGYTF.

The count of this clone is one. The V call is TRBV5-4, the J call TRBJ1-6; maybe TRBD1 (6 bases). Trimming took off 3 bases at V and 2 bases at J, with 12 bases between the two ends. The CDR3 is 16 residues long. Germline CDR1 SGHNT, CDR2 YYREEE (reference sequence). The CDR3 region has the DNA TGTGCCAGCAGCTCCCAACGACAGGCCTATAATTCACCCCTCCACTTT. Its protein product is CASSSQRQAYNSPLHF.

The chain has TRBV5-8 and TRBJ2-1, with D tentatively TRBD1 or TRBD2 (6 bases each). V was trimmed by 4 bases and J by 4 bases, leaving 12 bases between them. Germline V gene lookup returns CDR1 SGHTS and CDR2 YDEGEE. The CDR3 has 14 amino acids. The CDR3 loop is CASSGGGMYNEQFF. In DNA, the CDR3 is TGTGCCAGCAGCGGAGGGGGAATGTACAATGAGCAGTTCTTC.

V is TRBV3-1 (or the pseudogene TRBV3-2) and J is TRBJ2-3, with a tentative D call TRBD2 (5 bases). Germline V gene data show CDR1 as LGHDT and CDR2 as YNNKEL (reference sequence). The V gene lost 0 bases and the J gene lost 0 bases, with 13 bases spanning the gap. The CDR3 contains 17 residues. The CDR3 bases are TGTGCCAGCAGCCAAGATACTTGGGAGAGTAGCACAGATACGCAGTATTTT. Translation: CASSQDTWESSTDTQYF.

CDR3 protein: CASSKGQEYYEQYF. DNA for the CDR3: TGTGCCAGCAGCAAGGGACAGGAATACTACGAGCAGTACTTC. J is TRBJ2-7 and V is TRBV7-2, with 8 bases identical to TRBD1. CDR1 is SGHTA, CDR2 FQGNSA, per germline. This CDR3 spans 14 amino acids. Losses at the gene ends were 5 bases for V and 3 bases for J; bases not matched to a gene: 6. The full variable domain, in which reference TRBV7-2 and TRBJ2-7 provide the parts outside the CDR3, is GAGVSQSPSNKVTEKGKDVELRCDPISGHTALYWYRQSLGQGLEFLIYFQGNSAPDKSGLPSDRFSAERTGGSVSTLTIQRTQQEDSAVYLCASSKGQEYYEQYFGPGTRLTVT.

This clone was recorded only once. A junction end diverges from the germline sequence, so it may reflect a read error. The rearrangement uses TRBV3-1 (or the pseudogene TRBV3-2) and TRBJ2-2; TRBD1 is a possible D gene (5 bases). The CDR3 is 15 residues long. Looked up from germline, CDR1 is LGHDT and CDR2 is YNNKEL (reference sequence). The CDR3 loop reads CASSQVQAYHGELFF. In nucleotides, the CDR3 is TGTGCCAGCAGTCAAGTACAGGCCTATCACGGGGAGCTGTTTTTT.

The rearrangement links TRBV27 to TRBJ2-1; D gene unclear. This CDR3 region has 15 residues. The germline V gene has CDR1 MNHEY and CDR2 SMNVEV (reference sequence). Deletions cut 0 bases from V and 4 bases from J, with 10 bases between. CDR3 in DNA: TGTGCCAGCAGTTTATCTGCGGAGACATACAATGAGCAGTTCTTC. Protein: CASSLSAETYNEQFF.

With regard to this clone: This CDR3 is also generated by other DNA sequences in the sample. V usage is TRBV6-5 and J usage is TRBJ1-2; D is unresolved. The CDR3 spans 13 residues. The germline V gene encodes CDR1 MNHEY and CDR2 SVGAGI. Trimming left V 2 bases short and J 6 bases short, with 10 bases between. CDR3 loop: CASSYGQRNGYTF. The CDR3 DNA follows: TGTGCCAGCAGTTACGGTCAGAGGAATGGCTACACCTTC.

The chain carries TRBV9 and TRBJ2-7, with 12 bases lining up with TRBD2. With 2 bases clipped from V and 5 bases from J, the junction kept 8 bases outside the gene matches. Germline V gene data show CDR1 as SGDLS and CDR2 as YYNGEE. This CDR3 region has 16 residues. In DNA form, the CDR3 reads TGTGCCAGCAGCGTGGGACCTCTAGCGGGAGGGAACGAGCAGTACTTC. This codes for CASSVGPLAGGNEQYF.

In this sample, this clone turned up once. This chain links TRBV13 with TRBJ1-1; 10 bases match TRBD1. The CDR3 totals 15 residues. V shed 5 bases, J shed 3 bases, and the junction held 6 bases outside the gene matches. Germline values: CDR1 PRHDT, CDR2 FYEKMQ (reference sequence). The CDR3, as DNA: TGTGCCAGCAGCGACGGGACAGGGGTTGACACTGAAGCTTTCTTT. Protein sequence: CASSDGTGVDTEAFF.

This chain connects TRBV3-1 (or the pseudogene TRBV3-2) to TRBJ2-1; D is ambiguous. CDR1 is LGHDT and CDR2 is YNNKEL in the germline V gene (reference sequence). The V and J ends lost 3 bases and 4 bases respectively, with 16 bases between them. The CDR3 extends over 16 amino acids. CDR3 sequence (DNA): TGTGCCAGCAGCCACGGTGGGAACAGCTTGTACAATGAGCAGTTCTTC. It encodes CASSHGGNSLYNEQFF.

V is TRBV9 and J is TRBJ2-7; D is uncertain. V was shortened by 3 bases and J by 6 bases, with 19 bases between the two germline ends. The CDR3 is 15 amino acids. Germline V gene sequence: CDR1 SGDLS, CDR2 YYNGEE. The CDR3 sequence: CASSETRLVLGEQYF. CDR3 bases: TGTGCCAGCAGCGAAACACGTCTAGTCCTGGGCGAGCAGTACTTC. The full variable domain, its missing parts supplied by reference TRBV9 and TRBJ2-7, is DSGVTQTPKHLITATGQRVTLRCSPRSGDLSVYWYQQSLDQGLQFLIQYYNGEERAKGNILERFSAQQFPDLHSELNLSSLELGDSALYFCASSETRLVLGEQYFGPGTRLTVT.

V is TRBV21-1 and J is TRBJ2-6; the listed D gene, TRBD1, was not tested against the DNA. TRBV21-1 is flagged as a pseudogene. The CDR3 runs to 19 residues. This CDR3 is CASSKVGTGPRSGANVLTF. The DNA of the CDR3 is TGTGCCAGCAGCAAAGTTGGGACAGGGCCCCGCTCTGGGGCCAACGTCCTGACTTTC.

This chain connects TRBV5-6 to TRBJ1-5; TRBD1 might be the D (6 bases). CDR1 SGHDT and CDR2 YYEEEE come from the germline V gene. The CDR3 is made up of 16 amino acids. Deletions cut 4 bases from V and 1 base from J, with 15 bases between. The chain's CDR3 is CASSKRDTVSNQPQHF. In DNA, the CDR3 is TGTGCCAGCAGCAAAAGGGACACCGTGAGCAATCAGCCCCAGCATTTT. Variable domain in full (rest from reference TRBV5-6 and TRBJ1-5): DAGVTQSPTHLIKTRGQQVTLRCSPKSGHDTVSWYQQALGQGPQFIFQYYEEEERQRGNFPDRFSGHQFPNYSSELNVNALLLGDSALYLCASSKRDTVSNQPQHFGDGTRLSIL.

CDR3 region: CASSFPGTLFTDTQYF. The CDR3 DNA is TGTGCCAGCAGCTTTCCCGGGACGCTATTCACAGATACGCAGTATTTT. V usage is TRBV7-3 and J usage is TRBJ2-3; D is possibly TRBD1 or TRBD2 (5 bases each). Trimming shortened V by 3 bases and J by 2 bases, and 15 bases separated the two germline ends. The CDR3 length is 16 residues. Germline V lookup: CDR1 SGHTA, CDR2 FQGTGA.

The gene calls are TRBV18 and TRBJ1-3, with 7 bases lining up with TRBD1. The J segment lost 3 bases and the V segment lost 2 bases, leaving 4 bases of the junction unmatched. Germline CDR1 reads KGHSH; CDR2 reads LQKENI. This CDR3 comprises 15 residues. For the CDR3, the DNA is TGTGCCAGCTCACCAAAGGGGGCTGATGGAAACACCATATATTTT. The encoded protein is CASSPKGADGNTIYF.

The chain couples TRBV18 to TRBJ2-3; D not resolved. The V end lost 6 bases, the J end lost 5 bases, and 15 bases lay between the germline ends. CDR3 size: 14 residues. Germline CDR1 reads KGHSH; CDR2 reads LQKENI. The CDR3 is CASSVGQKGDTQYF. In DNA, the CDR3 is TGTGCCAGCTCCGTCGGGCAAAAAGGAGATACGCAGTATTTT.

V is TRBV28 and J is TRBJ1-1; D call uncertain. The V gene lost 2 bases and the J gene lost 5 bases, with 9 bases spanning the gap. Germline values: CDR1 MDHEN, CDR2 SYDVKM. This CDR3 is 13 amino acids long. CDR3 DNA sequence: TGTGCCAGCAGTTTACCGGGGAAAACTGAAGCTTTCTTT. The encoded protein is CASSLPGKTEAFF.

The chain joins TRBV11-2 to TRBJ1-6; 11 nucleotides match TRBD1. The CDR3 runs 17 residues. The V and J ends lost 1 base and 4 bases, in that order; junction bases with no gene match: 3. In germline, CDR1 is SGHAT, CDR2 FQNNGV. The CDR3 bases are TGTGCCAGCAGCTTAGTCGGACAGGGGGCTTATAATTCACCCCTCCACTTT. Protein: CASSLVGQGAYNSPLHF. The full variable domain, completed using reference TRBV11-2 and TRBJ1-6, is EAGVAQSPRYKIIEKRQSVAFWCNPISGHATLYWYQQILGQGPKLLIQFQNNGVVDDSQLPKDRFSAERLKGVDSTLKIQPAKLEDSAVYLCASSLVGQGAYNSPLHFGNGTRLTVT.

The J gene is TRBJ1-6, the V gene TRBV7-9; D is perhaps TRBD1 (6 bases). The V gene lost 5 bases and the J gene lost 0 bases, with 14 bases spanning the gap. CDR3 length: 17 amino acids. The V gene's germline CDR1 is SEHNR and CDR2 FQNEAQ (reference sequence). CDR3 protein: CASSTTEDSSYNSPLHF. The CDR3, as DNA: TGTGCCAGCAGCACTACCGAGGACAGCTCCTATAATTCACCCCTCCACTTT.

V gene TRBV27 combines with J gene TRBJ1-2, with D maybe TRBD1 (5 bases). There are 15 residues in the CDR3. Trimming pared 3 bases from V and 2 bases from J, leaving 13 bases between. CDR1 and CDR2 (germline): MNHEY, SMNVEV (reference sequence). The CDR3 DNA reads TGTGCCAGCAGTTTGGGGGGGAGGGTCAACTATGGCTACACCTTC. Translated, it gives CASSLGGRVNYGYTF.